These 18 T cell receptor beta chains share one sample of origin, sequenced in a study of OX40 agonist ivuxolimab in advanced cancers. The repertoire was sequenced with immunoSEQ multiplex PCR; TCRdb's copy has only in-frame clones and lacks some. Of 60,000 or so clones in the sample, roughly 90% were seen once. Sample: CD4+ or CD8+ T cells sorted from blood, taken in a trial of the OX40 agonist ivuxolimab. These receptors all come from an adult with an advanced solid tumor such as melanoma, head and neck, liver or kidney cancer.

The chain carries TRBV18 and TRBJ1-1; a possible D gene is TRBD1 (5 bases). The germline gives CDR1 KGHSH, CDR2 LQKENI. The CDR3 is 15 residues long. Deletions cut 3 bases from V and 1 base from J, with 12 bases between. CDR3 sequence reads: CASSPDSPKNTEAFF. The CDR3 DNA reads TGTGCCAGCTCACCTGACAGCCCCAAGAACACTGAAGCTTTCTTT.

This sequence joins TRBV4-1 and TRBJ2-7; the D gene is possibly TRBD2 (6 bases). V lost 3 bases and J lost 1, with 16 bases in between. CDR3 length equals 16 residues. Germline V gene sequence: CDR1 MGHRA, CDR2 YSYEKL. CDR3 sequence: CASSQLAGTPSYEQYF. The CDR3 DNA reads TGCGCCAGCAGCCAGTTAGCCGGGACTCCGTCCTACGAGCAGTACTTC.

The rearrangement joins TRBV6-1 to TRBJ1-4; D ambiguous. This CDR3 contains 14 residues. The germline V and J ends were trimmed by 2 bases and 7 bases, with 11 bases remaining between them. The germline gives CDR1 MNHNS, CDR2 SASEGT. The CDR3 bases are TGTGCCAGCAGTGAACGGCAGGAGGGTGAAAAACTGTTTTTT. The encoded protein is CASSERQEGEKLFF.

This chain links TRBV11-2 with TRBJ1-1; D is uncertain. Germline loops: CDR1 SGHAT, CDR2 FQNNGV. Trimming pared 0 bases from V and 8 bases from J, leaving 10 bases between. The CDR3 has 13 residues. The chain's CDR3 is CASSLDRIGEAFF. The CDR3 DNA is TGTGCCAGCAGCTTAGATAGGATTGGAGAAGCTTTCTTT.

The chain carries TRBV29-1 and TRBJ2-2; D possibly corresponds to TRBD1 (6 bases). Looked up from germline, CDR1 is SQVTM and CDR2 is ANQGSEA. The CDR3 is 14 amino acids. Trimming cost V 6 bases and J 4 bases, with 15 bases left between them. The CDR3 nucleotides are TGCAGCGTCCCAATACCGACAGGCACCGGGGAGCTGTTTTTT. It specifies CSVPIPTGTGELFF.

This chain joins TRBV5-1 and TRBJ2-6; D is undetermined. The ends were cut back, 7 bases at V and 1 base at J, with 6 bases in the middle. Germline CDR1 reads SGHRS; CDR2 reads YFSETQ. CDR3 length: 13 residues. The CDR3 here is CASSVSGANVLTF. The CDR3, as DNA: TGCGCCAGCTCGGTGTCTGGGGCCAACGTCCTGACTTTC.

V and J are TRBV5-5 and TRBJ2-1; D could derive from TRBD1 or TRBD2 (6 bases each). From germline, CDR1 is SGHKS and CDR2 YYEKEE (reference sequence). V lost 1 base, J lost 6 bases, and 14 bases lay in between. The CDR3 sequence is 15 residues long. The CDR3 region has the DNA TGTGCCAGCAGCTTGATGGGGGGCGAATTCAATGAGCAGTTCTTC. Translated, it gives CASSLMGGEFNEQFF. Filled out from reference TRBV5-5 and TRBJ2-1, the complete variable domain reads DAGVTQSPTHLIKTRGQQVTLRCSPISGHKSVSWYQQVLGQGPQFIFQYYEKEERGRGNFPDRFSARQFPNYSSELNVNALLLGDSALYLCASSLMGGEFNEQFFGPGTRLTVL.

The chain couples TRBV28 to TRBJ1-2; D might be TRBD1 (6 bases). The CDR3 is made up of 14 amino acids. The V end lost 7 bases, the J end lost 5 bases, and 17 bases lay between the germline ends. Per germline, CDR1 MDHEN and CDR2 SYDVKM. This CDR3 is CASIIRGAPYGYTF. The CDR3, as DNA: TGTGCCAGCATCATTCGGGGGGCACCTTATGGCTACACCTTC.

The rearrangement links TRBV18 to TRBJ2-5, with 7 positions matching TRBD1. The CDR3 consists of 13 residues. V lost 6 bases to trimming and J lost 11 bases; unmatched junction nucleotides: 12. Germline V CDR1 and CDR2: KGHSH, LQKENI. The CDR3 is CASSSGTESEQYF. CDR3 sequence (DNA): TGTGCCAGCTCTTCCGGGACAGAGTCGGAGCAGTACTTC.

The chain recombines TRBV30 with TRBJ1-1; the D is unclear. The CDR3 is 11 amino acids. Germline V gene lookup returns CDR1 GTSNPN and CDR2 SVGIG (reference sequence). Trimming shortened V by 2 bases and J by 4 bases, and 5 bases separated the two germline ends. The CDR3 DNA sequence: TGTGCCTGGAGTACCGGCACTGAAGCTTTCTTT. Protein sequence: CAWSTGTEAFF.

The chain is built from TRBV4-3 and TRBJ2-3, with a tentative D call TRBD2 (6 bases). CDR1 and CDR2 from the germline V gene are LGHNA and YSLEER. The CDR3 has 16 residues. V was cut by 4 bases and J by 6 bases, with 20 bases left in between. In DNA form, the CDR3 reads TGCGCCAGCAGCCGAAGATTATCGGTTGGGGGGGATACGCAGTATTTT. Amino acids: CASSRRLSVGGDTQYF.

The chain recombines TRBV4-1 with TRBJ2-5, with 7 bases aligning to TRBD1. The trim removed 3 bases at V and 4 bases at J, leaving 17 bases unmatched. Germline-derived CDR1 and CDR2 are MGHRA and YSYEKL. The CDR3 covers 18 residues. CDR3 sequence reads: CASSHGYIQRGGRETQYF. The CDR3 DNA reads as TGCGCCAGCAGCCATGGGTATATCCAGCGAGGGGGCAGAGAGACCCAGTACTTC.

CDR3 sequence (DNA): TGTGCCAGTAGTACCGCCGGGACAGCTCCTTCAACTAATGAAAAACTGTTTTTT. Protein sequence: CASSTAGTAPSTNEKLFF. V usage is TRBV19 and J usage is TRBJ1-4, with 7 bases lining up with TRBD1. Germline lookup yields CDR1 LNHDA and CDR2 SQIVND (reference sequence). The V and J ends lost 4 bases and 0 bases, in that order; junction bases with no gene match: 11. The CDR3 sequence is 18 residues long.

The chain carries TRBV5-4 and TRBJ1-2, with a tentative D call TRBD1 (5 bases). Deletions cut 6 bases from V and 3 bases from J, with 21 bases between. The CDR3 runs 16 residues. Germline loops: CDR1 SGHNT, CDR2 YYREEE (reference sequence). CDR3 in DNA: TGTGCCAGCACCCGAGGATTTACCAGGGTGGACTATGGCTACACCTTC. This gives the protein CASTRGFTRVDYGYTF.

Only one count was recorded for this clone. The chain recombines TRBV7-2 with TRBJ2-2; 8 bases are a match to TRBD1. This CDR3 comprises 16 residues. Looked up from germline, CDR1 is SGHTA and CDR2 is FQGNSA. The junction had 5 bases not matched to a gene; V was cut back by 5 bases and J by 0 bases. The CDR3 region is CASSTRTGTNTGELFF. CDR3 coding DNA: TGTGCCAGCAGCACCCGGACAGGGACGAACACCGGGGAGCTGTTTTTT. Using reference TRBV7-2 and TRBJ2-2 for the parts outside the CDR3, the full variable domain is GAGVSQSPSNKVTEKGKDVELRCDPISGHTALYWYRQSLGQGLEFLIYFQGNSAPDKSGLPSDRFSAERTGGSVSTLTIQRTQQEDSAVYLCASSTRTGTNTGELFFGEGSRLTVL.

This clone is medium-sized by share. This chain uses TRBV19 with TRBJ1-5; 7 bases agree with TRBD1. V trimming: 6 bases; J trimming: 8 bases; junction bases outside the gene matches: 16. The germline gives CDR1 LNHDA, CDR2 SQIVND (reference sequence). The CDR3 sequence is 16 residues long. CDR3 protein: CASRPIDTGVGEPQHF. DNA of the CDR3: TGTGCCAGTAGACCCATAGATACAGGGGTAGGAGAGCCCCAGCATTTT.

This rearrangement joins TRBV27 to TRBJ2-5; TRBD1 agrees at 7 bases. The CDR3 contains 14 residues. V was pared by 5 bases and J by 4 bases, with 7 bases of the junction left unmatched. Germline CDR1 MNHEY, CDR2 SMNVEV (reference sequence). As DNA, the CDR3 is TGTGCCAGCAGTATCGGACAGGACGGAGAGACCCAGTACTTC. Its translation is CASSIGQDGETQYF.

V and J are TRBV19 and TRBJ1-2; no clear D. CDR1 is LNHDA and CDR2 is SQIVND in the germline V gene (reference sequence). This CDR3 is built from 12 residues. V shed 10 bases and J shed 4 bases, with 13 bases lying between them. This chain's CDR3 is CATSGWAYGYTF. DNA for the CDR3: TGTGCCACCTCGGGCTGGGCCTATGGCTACACCTTC.